This TCR beta chain comes out of a study of post-analysis software for immune sequencing data. At the level of the study: Recorded subtypes: relapsing-remitting, secondary progressive, progressive-relapsing; some patients unannotated. Study-wide results and limits: Those with multiple sclerosis, the patient group, showed significantly lower normalized Chao1 diversity than controls. Samples sharing a preparation batch grouped tightly together when assessed by F measure. TRBV5-6, TRBV5-1 and TRBV20-1 were among roughly five TRBV segments more frequent in patients than controls.

Unique molecular identifiers had been added to the TCR beta cDNA libraries. Between about 0.95 and 11 million T cells gave rise to around 500,000 cDNA molecules. Via MiXCR, TCRdb re-called the PCR reads, giving one row per CDR3 protein. The profile covers roughly 600,000 distinct CDR3 sequences, with roughly two fifths appearing a single time and around 1.7% taken by the ten largest. The CDR3 has 14 amino acids. Per germline, CDR1 DFQATT and CDR2 SNEGSKA (reference sequence). The V end was cut by 1 base, the J end by 5 bases, with 14 bases between. Remarks on this clonotype: Its antigen is still unknown.

The rearrangement uses TRBV20-1 and TRBJ2-5, with D perhaps given as TRBD1 or TRBD2 (5 bases each). The receptor comes from a girl aged 5-17 years with multiple sclerosis. The sample comprised blood. CDR3 residues: CSARAGASRETQYF. The CDR3, as DNA: TGCAGTGCTAGAGCCGGGGCTAGCCGGGAGACCCAGTACTTC.